This is a list of T cell receptor beta chains from one sample in a study of T cells after yellow fever vaccination. One entry per CDR3 protein, called by TCRdb with MiXCR from the 5' RACE reads. Of hundreds of thousands of distinct CDR3 sequences in the sample, around 4% were seen once. This specimen was PBMCs, taken on the day of the yellow fever booster vaccination. The source of these receptors is a man younger than 30 who received the YFV17D yellow fever vaccine. Both conserved end residues are part of each CDR3. The order of the fields is D gene, J gene, V gene, clone size, CDR3 DNA, CDR3 protein. The D gene is left open where the match is weak. Size values are once, few and many counts, or a class for expanded clones, and some rows have none.

.,TRBJ2-3,TRBV9,many,TGTGCCAGCAGCGTAGGGAGCACAGATACGCAGTATTTT,CASSVGSTDTQYF
TRBD2,TRBJ2-1,TRBV6-2/TRBV6-3,many,TGTGCCAGCAGTGGGGCGGGGGGGCCTTCTAGTGAGCAGTTCTTC,CASSGAGGPSSEQFF
TRBD2,TRBJ2-3,TRBV23-1,many,TGCGCCAGCAGTCGCTTGGGGGGGTTGGTCGTAGATACGCAGTATTTT,CASSRLGGLVVDTQYF
.,TRBJ2-5,TRBV15,many,TGTGCCACCAGCAGAGATAGTTTTGGGGGACTGTACCAAGAGACCCAGTACTTC,CATSRDSFGGLYQETQYF
.,TRBJ1-1,TRBV30,.,TGTGCCTGGAGACTAGAGGGGCTCGGCACTGAAGCTTTCTTT,CAWRLEGLGTEAFF
.,TRBJ1-2,TRBV6-5,many,TGTGCCAGCACTGACAGCAGCTATGGCTACACCTTC,CASTDSSYGYTF
.,TRBJ2-5,TRBV5-4,few,TGTGCCAGCAGCTTGGGGCAGAGAGAAGAGACCCAGTACTTC,CASSLGQREETQYF
TRBD2,TRBJ2-5,TRBV20-1,few,TGCAGTGCTGCCCTAGCGGGGGGGCCCCGGGAGACCCAGTACTTC,CSAALAGGPRETQYF
TRBD2,TRBJ2-1,TRBV29-1,many,TGCAGCGTTGAACTAGCGGGGGGTTCATACAATGAGCAGTTCTTC,CSVELAGGSYNEQFF
TRBD1,TRBJ1-2,TRBV4-1,.,TGCGCCAGCAGCCACGGGACAGGGAATGGCTACACCTTC,CASSHGTGNGYTF
.,TRBJ2-2,TRBV11-2,many,TGTGCCAGCAGCTTTAACCGAGTAAACACCGGGGAGCTGTTTTTT,CASSFNRVNTGELFF
TRBD1,TRBJ1-1,TRBV5-1,.,TGCGCCAGCAGCTCCGACAGGGGCCCCGGGACCACTGAAGCTTTCTTT,CASSSDRGPGTTEAFF
.,TRBJ1-1,TRBV7-2,many,TGTGCCAGCAGCCCAAACCGGGGAACTGAAGCTTTCTTT,CASSPNRGTEAFF
.,TRBJ1-1,TRBV7-2,many,TGTGCCAGCACCCAGTGGGGGGTCACTGAAGCTTTCTTT,CASTQWGVTEAFF
TRBD1,TRBJ1-5,TRBV3-1,.,TGTGCCAGCAGCCAGGGGACAGCTCTTAGCAATCAGCCCCAGCATTTT,CASSQGTALSNQPQHF
TRBD2,TRBJ2-7,TRBV20-1,.,TGCAGTGCTGGCCTGAGCGGGGGCTTCTCCTACGAGCAGTACTTC,CSAGLSGGFSYEQYF
.,TRBJ2-1,TRBV7-9,many,TGTGCCAGCAGCCTAAGGGAGACGGACAATGAGCAGTTCTTC,CASSLRETDNEQFF
TRBD1,TRBJ1-6,TRBV28,few,TGTGCCAGCACCCTGGGGACAGGGATTTCACCCCTCCACTTT,CASTLGTGISPLHF
.,TRBJ2-1,TRBV11-2,many,TGTGCCAGCAGCTTGAACCCCCAGGGAACCTACAATGAGCAGTTCTTC,CASSLNPQGTYNEQFF
TRBD2,TRBJ2-1,TRBV29-1,.,TGCAGCGTCAACGGTGTGCGGGGGGCTTACAATGAGCAGTTCTTC,CSVNGVRGAYNEQFF
.,TRBJ2-1,TRBV18,.,TGTGCCAGCTCACCAGGCCTCTCTGACCTTGTAGAGCAGTTCTTC,CASSPGLSDLVEQFF
.,TRBJ1-5,TRBV4-1,few,TGCGCCAGCAGCCGCCGGGCAGGGGACAACAATCAGCCCCAGCATTTT,CASSRRAGDNNQPQHF
TRBD2,TRBJ2-3,TRBV14,few,TGTGCCAGCAGCTATTTGGGAGGGTTCGCTACGCAGTATTTT,CASSYLGGFATQYF
.,TRBJ2-7,TRBV6-2/TRBV6-3,many,TGTGCCAGCCTAACTAGGGACAAATACTACGAGCAGTACTTC,CASLTRDKYYEQYF
TRBD2,TRBJ2-1,TRBV4-1,.,TGCGCCAGCAGCCCGACCGTGGGGAAGGTCGGGGGGGCGTTCTTC,CASSPTVGKVGGAFF
TRBD1,TRBJ2-1,TRBV9,many,TGTGCCATTCCGCCGGGACAGCACAATGAGCAGTTCTTC,CAIPPGQHNEQFF
TRBD2,TRBJ2-7,TRBV5-1,.,TGCGCCAGCACCGGACTAGCGGGGGCCCCCTACGAGCAGTACTTC,CASTGLAGAPYEQYF
.,TRBJ2-5,TRBV5-4,many,TGTGCCAGCAGCTTGGCGACAGGACTCACAGAGACCCAGTACTTC,CASSLATGLTETQYF
.,TRBJ2-1,TRBV9,many,TGTGCCAGCAGCGTAGCTGGGGGCTCCTACAATGAGCAGTTCTTC,CASSVAGGSYNEQFF
TRBD1,TRBJ1-2,TRBV4-3,.,TGCGCCAGCGGCGTCCGGACAGGGGGCTCCGGCTACACCTTC,CASGVRTGGSGYTF
.,TRBJ1-3,TRBV7-9,.,TGTGCCAGCAGCTTAGCAGGCCTCGTAAACCGAAACACCATATATTTT,CASSLAGLVNRNTIYF
.,TRBJ1-5,TRBV19,few,TGTGCCAGTGATGCGGTCATGGCTCAGCCCCAGCATTTT,CASDAVMAQPQHF
.,TRBJ2-3,TRBV10-3,many,TGTGCCATCAGTGAGTCGAAGGGCAGCACAGATACGCAGTATTTT,CAISESKGSTDTQYF